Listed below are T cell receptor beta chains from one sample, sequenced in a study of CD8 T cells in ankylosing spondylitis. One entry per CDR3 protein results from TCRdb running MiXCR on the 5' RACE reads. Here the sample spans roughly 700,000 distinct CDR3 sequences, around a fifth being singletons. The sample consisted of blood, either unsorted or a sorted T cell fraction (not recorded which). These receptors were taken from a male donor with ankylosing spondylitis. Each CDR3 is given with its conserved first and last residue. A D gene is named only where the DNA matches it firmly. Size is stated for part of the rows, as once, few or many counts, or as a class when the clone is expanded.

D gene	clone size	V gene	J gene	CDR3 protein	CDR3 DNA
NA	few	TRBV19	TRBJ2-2	CASRSEGRTDTGELFF	TGTGCCAGTAGATCGGAGGGCCGGACGGACACCGGGGAGCTGTTTTTT
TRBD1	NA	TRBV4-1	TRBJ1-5	CASSHPDRSNQPQHF	TGCGCCAGCAGCCACCCGGACAGGAGCAATCAGCCCCAGCATTTT
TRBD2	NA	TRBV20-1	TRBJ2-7	CSVQTSGTYEQYF	TGCAGTGTCCAGACTAGCGGGACCTACGAGCAGTACTTC
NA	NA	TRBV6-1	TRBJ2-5	CASSGRDFLKRETQYF	TGTGCCAGCAGTGGACGGGACTTCTTAAAGCGGGAGACCCAGTACTTC
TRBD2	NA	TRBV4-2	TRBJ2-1	CASSQVQAGGSGEQFF	TGTGCCAGCAGCCAAGTTCAAGCGGGAGGGTCAGGTGAGCAGTTCTTC
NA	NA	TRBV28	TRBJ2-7	CASQGGTPSYEQYF	TGTGCCAGCCAAGGGGGGACTCCGAGCTACGAGCAGTACTTC
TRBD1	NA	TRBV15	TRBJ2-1	CATSRPSLTGVEQFF	TGTGCCACCAGCAGACCCTCCCTCACAGGGGTCGAGCAGTTCTTC
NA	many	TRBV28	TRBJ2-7	CASSPSGTGQVYEQYF	TGTGCCAGCAGTCCCTCGGGGACGGGTCAGGTCTACGAGCAGTACTTC
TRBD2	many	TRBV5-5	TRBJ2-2	CASSPTSGGTGELFF	TGTGCCAGCAGCCCAACTAGCGGGGGAACCGGGGAGCTGTTTTTT
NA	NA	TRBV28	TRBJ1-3	CASFGSHSGNTIYF	TGTGCCAGCTTCGGTTCCCACTCTGGAAACACCATATATTTT
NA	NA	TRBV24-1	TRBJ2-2	CATSDRGTRPRELFF	TGTGCCACCAGTGATCGCGGGACTCGCCCACGGGAGCTGTTTTTT
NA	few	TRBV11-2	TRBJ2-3	CASSLGLRGIDTQYF	TGTGCCAGCAGCTTAGGCTTGCGGGGAATAGATACGCAGTATTTT
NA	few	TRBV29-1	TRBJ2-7	CSVEEDRETYEQYF	TGCAGCGTTGAAGAGGATAGGGAGACCTACGAGCAGTACTTC
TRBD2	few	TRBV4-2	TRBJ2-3	CASSQDRAGGPWDTQYF	TGTGCCAGCAGCCAAGATAGAGCGGGGGGGCCTTGGGATACGCAGTATTTT
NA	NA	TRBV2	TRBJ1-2	CASSNRQFTKVGYTF	TGTGCCAGCAGTAACAGGCAATTCACTAAAGTGGGCTACACCTTC
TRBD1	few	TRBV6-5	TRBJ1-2	CASSYGTGIGGYTF	TGTGCCAGCAGTTACGGGACAGGGATCGGCGGCTACACCTTC
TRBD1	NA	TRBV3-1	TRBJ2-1	CASSPPPYRGNEQFF	TGTGCCAGCAGCCCCCCTCCTTACAGGGGCAATGAGCAGTTCTTC
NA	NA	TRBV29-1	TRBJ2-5	CSVVGRQETQYF	TGCAGCGTTGTTGGCAGACAAGAGACCCAGTACTTC
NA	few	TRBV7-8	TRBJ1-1	CASSLQAGSTEAFF	TGTGCCAGCAGCTTACAGGCAGGTAGCACTGAAGCTTTCTTT
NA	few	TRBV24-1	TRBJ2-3	CATSIGADTQYF	TGTGCCACCAGTATCGGAGCAGATACGCAGTATTTT
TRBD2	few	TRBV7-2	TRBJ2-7	CASSPGGSNSYEQYF	TGTGCCAGCAGCCCAGGCGGGAGTAATTCCTACGAGCAGTACTTC
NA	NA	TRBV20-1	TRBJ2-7	CSAAAPQGYEQYF	TGCAGTGCCGCGGCTCCACAGGGCTACGAGCAGTACTTC
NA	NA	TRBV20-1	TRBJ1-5	CSARETLDQPQHF	TGCAGTGCTAGAGAGACACTTGATCAGCCCCAGCATTTT
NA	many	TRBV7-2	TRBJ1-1	CASSLSPWDEAFF	TGTGCCAGCAGCTTATCCCCGTGGGATGAAGCTTTCTTT
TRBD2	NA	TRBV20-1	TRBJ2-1	CSAGSREGRNEQFF	TGCAGTGCTGGGTCGCGGGAGGGCCGCAATGAGCAGTTCTTC
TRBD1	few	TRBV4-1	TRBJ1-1	CASSQQQGMNTEAFF	TGCGCCAGCAGCCAACAACAGGGGATGAACACTGAAGCTTTCTTT
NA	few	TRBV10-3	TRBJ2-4	CAISDSRNIQYF	TGTGCCATCAGTGATTCACGAAACATTCAGTACTTC
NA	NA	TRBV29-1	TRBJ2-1	CSVASRYNEQFF	TGCAGCGTCGCTTCCCGGTACAATGAGCAGTTCTTC
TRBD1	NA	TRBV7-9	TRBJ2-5	CASSLDRVVQETQYF	TGTGCCAGCAGCTTGGACAGGGTGGTCCAAGAGACCCAGTACTTC
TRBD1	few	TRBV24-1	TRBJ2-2	CATSDHGTGGDVGELFF	TGTGCCACCAGTGACCACGGGACAGGGGGCGATGTCGGGGAGCTGTTTTTT
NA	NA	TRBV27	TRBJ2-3	CASSLWQLPSTDTQYF	TGTGCCAGCAGTTTGTGGCAGTTACCTAGCACAGATACGCAGTATTTT
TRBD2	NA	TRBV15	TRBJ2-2	CATSRGLAGGPRGTGELFF	TGTGCCACCAGCAGAGGGCTAGCGGGAGGGCCTCGGGGCACCGGGGAGCTGTTTTTT
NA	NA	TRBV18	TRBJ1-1	CASSPPLRALNTEAFF	TGTGCCAGCTCACCACCGCTGAGGGCTTTGAACACTGAAGCTTTCTTT
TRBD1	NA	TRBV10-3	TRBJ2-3	CAIKGTGTTDTQYF	TGTGCCATCAAAGGGACAGGAACCACAGATACGCAGTATTTT
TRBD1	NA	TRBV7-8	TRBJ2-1	CASSPTGEKDNEQFF	TGTGCCAGCAGCCCCACAGGGGAGAAAGACAATGAGCAGTTCTTC
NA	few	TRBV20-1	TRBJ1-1	CSARDFQVSDTEAFF	TGCAGTGCTAGAGATTTTCAGGTCTCGGACACTGAAGCTTTCTTT
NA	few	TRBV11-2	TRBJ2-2	CASSLDSAKNPGELFF	TGTGCCAGCAGCTTAGATTCGGCCAAGAACCCCGGGGAGCTGTTTTTT
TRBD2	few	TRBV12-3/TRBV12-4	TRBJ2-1	CASGALAGESEQFF	TGTGCCAGCGGGGCGCTAGCGGGAGAGAGTGAGCAGTTCTTC
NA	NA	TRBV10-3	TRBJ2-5	CAIGGTPQETQYF	TGTGCCATCGGGGGCACCCCCCAAGAGACCCAGTACTTC
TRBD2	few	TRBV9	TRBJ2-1	CASSVAVAGGFNEQFF	TGTGCCAGCAGCGTAGCAGTAGCGGGGGGATTCAATGAGCAGTTCTTC
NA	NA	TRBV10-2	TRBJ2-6	CASSVPIGRGANVLTF	TGCGCCAGCAGTGTACCAATAGGGAGAGGGGCCAACGTCCTGACTTTC
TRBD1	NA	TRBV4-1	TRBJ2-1	CASSQWPGQGVDNEQFF	TGCGCCAGCAGCCAATGGCCCGGACAGGGAGTCGATAATGAGCAGTTCTTC
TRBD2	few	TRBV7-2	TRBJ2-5	CASSSLAGVETQYF	TGTGCCAGCAGCTCCCTAGCGGGAGTGGAGACCCAGTACTTC
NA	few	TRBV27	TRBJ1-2	CASSLGAPLYGYTF	TGTGCCAGCAGTTTAGGGGCGCCGCTGTATGGCTACACCTTC
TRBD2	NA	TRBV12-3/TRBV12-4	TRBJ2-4	CASSFSGTSGIQYF	TGTGCCAGCAGTTTTTCCGGGACTAGCGGCATTCAGTACTTC
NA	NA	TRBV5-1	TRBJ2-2	CASSLDLATGELFF	TGCGCCAGCAGCTTGGATCTAGCGACCGGGGAGCTGTTTTTT
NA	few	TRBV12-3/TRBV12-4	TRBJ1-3	CASLGTGFGNTIYF	TGTGCCAGCCTCGGCACAGGGTTCGGAAACACCATATATTTT
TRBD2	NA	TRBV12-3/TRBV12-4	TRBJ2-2	CASSGTSQNTGELFF	TGTGCCAGCAGTGGGACTAGCCAGAACACCGGGGAGCTGTTTTTT
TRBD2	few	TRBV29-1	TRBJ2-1	CSVRTSGRSEQFF	TGCAGCGTCAGGACTAGCGGACGCAGCGAGCAGTTCTTC
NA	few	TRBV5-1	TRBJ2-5	CASSLGGDQETQYF	TGCGCCAGCAGCTTGGGCGGGGACCAAGAGACCCAGTACTTC
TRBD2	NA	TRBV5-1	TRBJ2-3	CASSLGAHTGGEDTQYF	TGCGCCAGCAGCTTGGGAGCCCACACGGGAGGGGAGGATACGCAGTATTTT
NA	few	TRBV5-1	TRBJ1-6	CASSYGGGRDSPLHF	TGCGCCAGCAGCTATGGTGGAGGGAGGGACTCACCCCTCCACTTT
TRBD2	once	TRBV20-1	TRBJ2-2	CSAGVPSGRAGELFF	TGCAGTGCGGGGGTACCTAGCGGGAGGGCCGGGGAGCTGTTTTTT
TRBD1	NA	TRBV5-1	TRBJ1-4	CASRSTGQENEKLFF	TGCGCCAGCAGAAGTACGGGACAGGAGAATGAAAAACTGTTTTTT
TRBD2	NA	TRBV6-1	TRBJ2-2	CASRRGKSSTGELFF	TGTGCCAGCCGGCGGGGGAAGTCGAGCACCGGGGAGCTGTTTTTT
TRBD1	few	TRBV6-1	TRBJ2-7	CASKGQGIVYEQYF	TGTGCCAGCAAGGGACAGGGGATCGTCTACGAGCAGTACTTC
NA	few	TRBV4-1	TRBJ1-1	CASSQEASAEAFF	TGCGCCAGCAGCCAAGAGGCCTCGGCAGAAGCTTTCTTT
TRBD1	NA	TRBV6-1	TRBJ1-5	CASSRDRAGQPQHF	TGTGCCAGCAGCCGCGACAGGGCTGGTCAGCCCCAGCATTTT
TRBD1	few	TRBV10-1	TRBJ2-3	CASAPGDRGTDTQYF	TGCGCCAGCGCCCCGGGGGACAGGGGCACAGATACGCAGTATTTT